This TCR beta chain stems from a study of PD-1 blockade in mismatch repair-deficient tumors. Regarding the study as a whole: Rapid post-treatment expansion, then contraction, generally preceding radiologic response, marked tumor-resident clones.

The V and J ends lost 6 bases and 4 bases, in that order; junction bases with no gene match: 7. The CDR3 is 14 residues long. The germline CDR1 and CDR2 sequences are MNHNY and SVGAGI (reference sequence). TCRs were sequenced from a few patients responding to pembrolizumab. Worth noting for this clone: What it recognizes is unknown.

The repertoire was sequenced with immunoSEQ multiplex PCR; TCRdb's copy has only in-frame clones and lacks some. The sample records 80,000 to 130,000 clones, 82% being singletons. The gene calls are TRBV6-6 and TRBJ2-3, with 7 bases matching TRBD1. The sample here was peripheral blood, taken roughly eight months after starting pembrolizumab. The clonotype originates from an adult with mismatch repair-deficient cancer. The CDR3 DNA reads TGTGCCAGCAGGATGACAGGGAACGCAGATACGCAGTATTTT. Translating gives CASRMTGNADTQYF.